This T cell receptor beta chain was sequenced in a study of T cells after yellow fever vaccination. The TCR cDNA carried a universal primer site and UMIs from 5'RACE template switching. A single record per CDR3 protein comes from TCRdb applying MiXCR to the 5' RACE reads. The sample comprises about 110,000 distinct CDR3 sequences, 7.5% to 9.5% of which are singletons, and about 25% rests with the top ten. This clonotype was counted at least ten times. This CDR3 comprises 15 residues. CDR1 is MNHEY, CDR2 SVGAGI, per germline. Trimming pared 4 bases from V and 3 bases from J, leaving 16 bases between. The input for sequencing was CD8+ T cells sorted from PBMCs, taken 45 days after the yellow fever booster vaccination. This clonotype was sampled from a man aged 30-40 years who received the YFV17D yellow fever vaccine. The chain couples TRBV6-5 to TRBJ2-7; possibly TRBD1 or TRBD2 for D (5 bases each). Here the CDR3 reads CASSSADARGYEQYF. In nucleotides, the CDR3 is TGTGCCAGCAGTTCCGCCGACGCGAGGGGCTACGAGCAGTACTTC.